These T cell receptor beta chains were read from a single sample in a study of graft-versus-host responses after intestinal transplantation. The protocol was immunoSEQ multiplex PCR, while the TCRdb copy is restricted to in-frame clones and leaves out a portion. The sample holds some 86,000 clones, 88% seen once. No cognate antigen is known for these TCRs. The sequencing used unstimulated CD4+ T cells sorted from spleen or lymph node cells, collected before transplant. The receptors shown here come from a human donor who was the organ donor for an intestinal transplant. The CDR3 runs from the conserved cysteine through the conserved F or W. D genes are given only for firm matches. Clone size is stated in some rows and not others, as once, few, many or a class when expanded.

J gene | D gene | clone size | V gene | CDR3 DNA | CDR3 protein
TRBJ2-1 | - | - | TRBV5-4 | TGTGCCAGCAGCTACCTAGAGCGGTCCTACAATGAGCAGTTCTTC | CASSYLERSYNEQFF
TRBJ2-2 | - | - | TRBV18 | TGTGCCAGCTCACCAAGTGGCCACCTGAACACCGGGGAGCTGTTTTTT | CASSPSGHLNTGELFF
TRBJ2-1 | - | - | TRBV11-2 | TGTGCCAGCAGAAAAACAGGGCCTGAGCAGTTCTTC | CASRKTGPEQFF
TRBJ1-6 | - | - | TRBV9 | TGTGCCAGCAGCGTAACAGGGACGCATTCACCCCTCCACTTT | CASSVTGTHSPLHF
TRBJ2-5 | - | - | TRBV7-9 | TGTGCCAGCAGCGCAGGACAGTTGACCCAGTACTTC | CASSAGQLTQYF
TRBJ2-7 | TRBD2 | - | TRBV11-2 | TGTGCCAGCAGCTACCGGACTAGAGGGTCCTACGAGCAGTACTTC | CASSYRTRGSYEQYF
TRBJ1-1 | - | - | TRBV27 | TGTGCCAGCAGTTCAGGCCGGGGTGGCACTGAAGCTTTCTTC | CASSSGRGGTEAFF
TRBJ1-2 | TRBD1 | - | TRBV6-6 | TGTGCCAGCAGTTACACCGGGACAGGGCATGGCTACACCTTC | CASSYTGTGHGYTF
TRBJ2-4 | TRBD2 | - | TRBV7-3 | TGTGCCAGCAGCTTAGAACGGCGGGGGGGCGGTCAGTACTTC | CASSLERRGGGQYF
TRBJ2-1 | - | - | TRBV29-1 | TGCAGCGTTTCCCCGACCGGGGATTCGAGGGCCTACAATGAGCAGTTCTTC | CSVSPTGDSRAYNEQFF
TRBJ2-7 | TRBD2 | - | TRBV4-2 | TGTGCCAGCAGCCGATCCGGGACACGGGGGGGGGACTCCTACGAGCAGTACTTC | CASSRSGTRGGDSYEQYF
TRBJ2-7 | - | - | TRBV4-2 | TGTGCCAGCAGCCAAGAGGGGCACGCGGGACGGGAGCAGTACTTC | CASSQEGHAGREQYF
TRBJ2-3 | - | - | TRBV5-4 | TGTGCCAGCAGCTTGGTCGATCAGCGGCCCACAGATACGCAGTATTTT | CASSLVDQRPTDTQYF
TRBJ2-1 | TRBD2 | once | TRBV29-1 | TGCAGCGTCCGCGACCGGGCTAGCGGGAGAGTCACTGAGCAGTTCTTC | CSVRDRASGRVTEQFF
TRBJ2-7 | TRBD2 | - | TRBV28 | TGTGCCAGCGGTTCAGCGGGAGCCGCCTACGAGCAGTACTTC | CASGSAGAAYEQYF
TRBJ2-7 | TRBD2 | - | TRBV5-1 | TGCGCCAGCAGCTCCAAGGCGGGAGCGCACGACGAGCAGTACTTC | CASSSKAGAHDEQYF
TRBJ2-7 | - | - | TRBV10-3 | TGTGCCATCAGTGGGTGGAGCGTCACGGGCTACGAGCAGTACTTC | CAISGWSVTGYEQYF
TRBJ2-2 | - | few | TRBV21-1 | TGTGCCAGCAGCAAAGGGGTTAGCTTTGGCGGGGAGCTGTTTTTT | CASSKGVSFGGELFF
TRBJ1-1 | - | - | TRBV5-1 | TGCGCCAGCAGCTTGGATTTTAAAAAGCTGACGGGGGGCACTGAAGCTTTCTTT | CASSLDFKKLTGGTEAFF
TRBJ2-3 | - | - | TRBV6-5 | TGTGCCAGCAGTTACGGGCAGGGGAGAATAGATACGCAGTATTTT | CASSYGQGRIDTQYF
TRBJ2-1 | TRBD2 | - | TRBV6-5 | TGTGCCAGCAGTTACCGTCTAGCGGGGGGCTACAATGAGCAGTTCTTC | CASSYRLAGGYNEQFF
TRBJ1-1 | - | once | TRBV10-3 | TGTGCCATCAGTGAGACAATCTACACTGAAGCTTTCTTT | CAISETIYTEAFF
TRBJ2-7 | TRBD2 | - | TRBV5-1 | TGCGCCAGCAGCCAGGCGGGGGGGGCCCTCGCCTACGAGCAGTACTTC | CASSQAGGALAYEQYF
TRBJ2-4 | TRBD1 | - | TRBV7-2 | TGTGCCAGCAGCTTCCGAGGGGGCGAAAACATTCAGTACTTC | CASSFRGGENIQYF
TRBJ2-2 | - | once | TRBV6-1 | TGTGCCAGCAGCCGCCTAGGGGCCGGCACCGGGGAGCTGTTTTTT | CASSRLGAGTGELFF
TRBJ1-5 | - | - | TRBV19 | TGTGCCAGTAGTATACAGGGGTGGCAGCCCCAGCATTTT | CASSIQGWQPQHF
TRBJ2-5 | TRBD2 | - | TRBV9 | TGTGCCAGCAGCGCCCCAGGGAGGGCGGACCAAGAGACCCAGTACTTC | CASSAPGRADQETQYF